In this sample, the clone carrying this T cell receptor (beta chain) turned up a few times. No antigen is known for it. Of the isolated RNA, all was reverse transcribed, and so the sequenced material was expressed TCRB transcripts. Produced via immunoSEQ multiplex PCR; TCRdb's table is partial and in-frame only. This sample has 450,000 to 600,000 clones, with 30% found just once. This sample is part of a study of beta chain features in type 1 diabetes. In the study overall: In all, roughly 98,000,000 sorted cells from all samples were analyzed.

Naive, central memory, regulatory and stem cell-like memory cells within the CD4+ compartment were sorted using CD45RO/CCR7/CD25/CD127/CD95/CD27. The CDR3 contains 14 residues. Germline assignment: CDR1 SEHNR and CDR2 FQNEAQ (reference sequence). The V and J ends lost 5 bases and 2 bases respectively, with 11 bases between them. Study-level results: Reduced insertions and increased deletions marked VDJ junctions in type 1 diabetes patients. Sequencing used cDNA, and cells with high TCR expression could therefore be over-represented.

The receptor was isolated from a young man in good health. The rearrangement uses TRBV7-9 and TRBJ2-3; no reliable D call. The sample consisted of naive CD4+ T cells from blood. CDR3 residues: CASSLREITDTQYF. The CDR3, as DNA: TGTGCCAGCAGCCTCAGAGAAATCACAGATACGCAGTATTTT.